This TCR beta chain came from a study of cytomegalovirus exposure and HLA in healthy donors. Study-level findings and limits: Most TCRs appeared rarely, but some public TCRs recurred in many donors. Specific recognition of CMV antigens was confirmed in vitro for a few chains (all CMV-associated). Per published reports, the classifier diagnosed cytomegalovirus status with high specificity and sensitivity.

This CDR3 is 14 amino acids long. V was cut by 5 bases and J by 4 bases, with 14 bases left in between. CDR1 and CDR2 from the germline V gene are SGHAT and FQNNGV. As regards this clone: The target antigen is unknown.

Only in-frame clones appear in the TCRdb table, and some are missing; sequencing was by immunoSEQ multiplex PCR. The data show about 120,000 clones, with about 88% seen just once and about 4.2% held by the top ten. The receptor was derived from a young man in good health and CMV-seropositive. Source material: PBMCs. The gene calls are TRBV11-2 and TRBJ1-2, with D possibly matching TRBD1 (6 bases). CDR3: CASSPEPTGYGYTF. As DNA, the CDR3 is TGTGCCAGCAGCCCTGAACCGACAGGCTATGGCTACACCTTC.